The next 23 T cell receptor beta chains were all read from a single sample in a study of blood T cell repertoires in COVID-19. Method: immunoSEQ multiplex PCR; TCRdb's copy keeps in-frame clones and lacks some. The table has more than 90,000 clones, more than 60% seen once; the top ten hold under 3%. Sequencing was done on a sample of peripheral blood. These receptor sequences come from a man over 45 with acute or convalescent COVID-19.

The chain employs TRBV12-5 and TRBJ2-5; no clear D gene. Looked up from germline, CDR1 is LGHNT and CDR2 is FRNRAP. The CDR3 runs to 13 residues. The V end lost 5 bases, the J end lost 2 bases, and 9 bases lay between the germline ends. The CDR3 here is CASGPSTQETQYF. The CDR3 DNA is TGTGCTAGTGGTCCCTCCACTCAAGAGACCCAGTACTTC.

This clone was found a few times. The V and J genes are TRBV11-3 and TRBJ2-2; 8 nucleotides match TRBD1. Germline V gene data show CDR1 as SGHNT and CDR2 as YENEEA. V shed 1 base, J shed 6 bases, and the junction held 4 bases outside the gene matches. The CDR3 sequence is 15 residues long. The chain's CDR3 is CASSLGLQGAGELFF. DNA of the CDR3: TGTGCCAGCAGCTTAGGGCTACAGGGGGCCGGGGAGCTGTTTTTT.

This clone has a single count. The chain combines TRBV5-1 with TRBJ2-3; tentatively, D is TRBD2 (5 bases). CDR3 size: 14 residues. Trimming removed 6 bases from V and 0 bases from J, with 11 bases in between. Looked up from germline, CDR1 is SGHRS and CDR2 is YFSETQ. The CDR3 here is CASKVATSTDTQYF. CDR3 DNA: TGCGCCAGCAAGGTAGCGACTAGCACAGATACGCAGTATTTT.

The chain carries TRBV29-1 and TRBJ1-4, with D tentatively TRBD1 (5 bases). The CDR3 consists of 11 residues. Between the trimmed V and J ends, which lost 3 bases and 8 bases, there was a span of 7 bases. Germline loops: CDR1 SQVTM, CDR2 ANQGSEA. For the CDR3, the DNA is TGCAGCGTTGAGCGGGGGGAAAAACTGTTTTTT. It encodes CSVERGEKLFF.

V gene TRBV6-4 combines with J gene TRBJ2-2; 8 positions agree with TRBD2. This CDR3 comprises 14 residues. The trim removed 4 bases at V and 5 bases at J, leaving 3 bases unmatched. The germline CDR1 and CDR2 sequences are MRHNA and SNTAGT. The CDR3 spells CASSGSGGTGELFF. DNA for the CDR3: TGTGCCAGCAGTGGCAGCGGGGGTACCGGGGAGCTGTTTTTT.

A single count supports this clone. The rearrangement uses TRBV10-1 and TRBJ2-7, with 8 nucleotides matching TRBD1. There are 14 residues in the CDR3. CDR1 is WNHNN and CDR2 is SYGVQD in the germline V gene (reference sequence). Trimming at V came to 3 bases and at J to 6 bases, leaving 7 bases not matched to a gene. Here the CDR3 reads CASSDPGGYGEQYF. The CDR3 DNA reads TGCGCCAGCAGTGATCCAGGGGGCTATGGCGAGCAGTACTTC.

CDR3 sequence reads: CASSLRSSYNSPLHF. The CDR3 DNA sequence: TGTGCCAGCAGTCTAAGAAGCTCCTATAATTCACCCCTCCACTTT. V is TRBV2 and J is TRBJ1-6; D is undetermined. Trimming shortened V by 5 bases and J by 0 bases, and 8 bases separated the two germline ends. The CDR3 contains 15 residues. CDR1 and CDR2 from the germline V gene are SNHLY and FYNNEI. Looking up the rest from reference TRBV2 and TRBJ1-6 gives the full variable domain: EPEVTQTPSHQVTQMGQEVILRCVPISNHLYFYWYRQILGQKVEFLVSFYNNEISEKSEIFDDQFSVERPDGSNFTLKIRSTKLEDSAMYFCASSLRSSYNSPLHFGNGTRLTVT.

The chain links TRBV19 to TRBJ1-5; tentatively, D is TRBD1 (5 bases). V lost 4 bases and J 4 bases, leaving 14 bases between the germline ends. This CDR3 comprises 15 residues. From germline, CDR1 is LNHDA and CDR2 SQIVND (reference sequence). This chain's CDR3 is CASSTLQGTNQPQHF. The CDR3 bases are TGTGCCAGTAGTACTCTGCAGGGCACAAATCAGCCCCAGCATTTT.

CDR3 coding DNA: TGTGCCAGCAGGGGCGGACAGGGAAGCAATCAGCCCCAGCATTTT. Amino acids: CASRGGQGSNQPQHF. V is TRBV6-6 and J is TRBJ1-5; the match to TRBD1 covers 8 bases. The junction had 5 bases not matched to a gene; V was cut back by 6 bases and J by 1 base. The CDR3 has 15 residues. Germline V CDR1 and CDR2: MNHNY, SVGAGI (reference sequence).

This clone has just one count. The genes are TRBV5-4 and TRBJ1-1; 7 bases are a match to TRBD1. CDR1 is SGHNT, CDR2 YYREEE, per germline (reference sequence). V lost 4 bases, J lost 2 bases, and 8 bases stayed unmatched. This CDR3 region has 15 residues. CDR3 protein: CASSADRVRNTEAFF. The CDR3 coding sequence is TGTGCCAGCAGCGCCGACAGGGTGAGAAACACTGAAGCTTTCTTT.

This rearrangement joins TRBV11-2 to TRBJ2-4, with TRBD2 as a possible D gene (5 bases). V shed 2 bases and J shed 7 bases, with 15 bases lying between them. The CDR3 has 15 amino acids. The germline gives CDR1 SGHAT, CDR2 FQNNGV. In DNA form, the CDR3 reads TGTGCCAGCAGCTTATTTGGAATAGCGAGGAACATTCAGTACTTC. Its protein is CASSLFGIARNIQYF.

The V and J genes are TRBV11-2 and TRBJ1-2, with 10 bases matching TRBD1. CDR3 size: 16 residues. The germline V gene encodes CDR1 SGHAT and CDR2 FQNNGV. Trimming at V came to 6 bases and at J to 5 bases, leaving 12 bases not matched to a gene. CDR3 DNA: TGTGCCAGCAGAATAGGGAGGGGACAGGGGTCATATGGCTACACCTTC. The encoded protein is CASRIGRGQGSYGYTF.

V usage is TRBV28 and J usage is TRBJ2-1; D perhaps matches TRBD2 (6 bases). V gave up 5 bases and J gave up 2 bases, with 19 bases separating them. The CDR3 consists of 17 residues. CDR1 is MDHEN and CDR2 is SYDVKM in the germline V gene. The CDR3 DNA follows: TGTGCCAGCAGTCCTCCGGGACTCAAGAAGGCCTACAATGAGCAGTTCTTC. Translated, it gives CASSPPGLKKAYNEQFF.

The gene calls are TRBV19 and TRBJ1-3; D is undetermined. The V gene lost 4 bases and the J gene lost 1 base, with 14 bases spanning the gap. The CDR3 spans 16 residues. Germline CDR1 is LNHDA and CDR2 is SQIVND (reference sequence). CDR3 amino acids: CASSRAALGSGNTIYF. The CDR3 DNA reads TGTGCCAGTAGTAGAGCGGCGCTGGGATCTGGAAACACCATATATTTT.

The V gene is TRBV7-9, the J gene TRBJ2-7, with 9 bases identical to TRBD2. This CDR3 spans 14 amino acids. Unmatched junction bases numbered 3, after V lost 4 bases and J lost 2 bases. Germline V lookup: CDR1 SEHNR, CDR2 FQNEAQ (reference sequence). The CDR3 nucleotides read TGTGCCAGCAGCTCCGGACTAGCGACCTACGAGCAGTACTTC. Residues: CASSSGLATYEQYF.

This clone was recorded a few times. This chain connects TRBV19 to TRBJ2-3; TRBD1 aligns across 8 bases. Per germline, CDR1 LNHDA and CDR2 SQIVND (reference sequence). V lost 3 bases to trimming and J lost 1 base; unmatched junction nucleotides: 0. The CDR3 is 14 residues long. The CDR3 here is CASSMGQGTDTQYF. The CDR3 nucleotides read TGTGCCAGTAGTATGGGACAGGGCACAGATACGCAGTATTTT.

V and J are TRBV7-2 and TRBJ2-7; the D is unclear. Germline V gene sequence: CDR1 SGHTA, CDR2 FQGNSA. V was clipped by 4 bases and J by 7 bases, with 11 bases between them. This CDR3 has 12 residues. The CDR3 reads CASSSAFGEQYF. DNA of the CDR3: TGTGCCAGCAGCTCCGCGTTCGGGGAGCAGTACTTC.

The rearrangement joins TRBV27 to TRBJ1-5; D is perhaps TRBD1 (5 bases). This CDR3 has 13 residues. The V and J ends lost 4 bases and 6 bases respectively, with 10 bases between them. Germline V CDR1 and CDR2: MNHEY, SMNVEV (reference sequence). CDR3 residues: CASSWGITQPQHF. Here the CDR3 DNA reads TGTGCCAGCAGTTGGGGCATAACTCAGCCCCAGCATTTT.

The V gene is TRBV9, the J gene TRBJ1-2, with 8 nucleotides matching TRBD1. This CDR3 region has 14 residues. V dropped 0 bases and J dropped 5; count of bases not matched to a gene: 3. From germline, CDR1 is SGDLS and CDR2 YYNGEE. CDR3 protein: CASSVAGGGYGYTF. In DNA, the CDR3 is TGTGCCAGCAGCGTAGCAGGGGGCGGGTATGGCTACACCTTC.

The chain employs TRBV5-1 and TRBJ2-6; D possibly corresponds to TRBD1 (6 bases). This CDR3 is built from 16 residues. V was clipped by 4 bases and J by 0 bases, with 11 bases between them. Germline V gives CDR1 SGHRS, CDR2 YFSETQ. The CDR3 here is CASSIQGNSGANVLTF. Written as DNA, the CDR3 is TGCGCCAGCAGCATACAGGGTAACTCTGGGGCCAACGTCCTGACTTTC. The whole variable domain, remainder taken from reference TRBV5-1 and TRBJ2-6, is KAGVTQTPRYLIKTRGQQVTLSCSPISGHRSVSWYQQTPGQGLQFLFEYFSETQRNKGNFPGRFSGRQFSNSRSEMNVSTLELGDSALYLCASSIQGNSGANVLTFGAGSRLTVL.

The chain couples TRBV9 to TRBJ2-1, with 8 bases aligning to TRBD2. V lost 0 bases and J lost 0; bases outside the gene matches: 8. CDR1 SGDLS and CDR2 YYNGEE come from the germline V gene. The CDR3 consists of 18 residues. The chain's CDR3 is CASSVVDRGGSSYNEQFF. CDR3 in DNA: TGTGCCAGCAGCGTAGTAGATCGGGGGGGAAGCTCCTACAATGAGCAGTTCTTC.

This sequence joins TRBV11-2 and TRBJ2-7, with 14 bases lining up with TRBD2. V gave up 5 bases and J gave up 4 bases; unmatched junction bases: 4. This CDR3 region has 15 residues. Germline CDR1 SGHAT, CDR2 FQNNGV. The CDR3 here is CASSDRTSGGYEQYF. DNA of the CDR3: TGTGCCAGCAGCGACCGGACTAGCGGGGGGTACGAGCAGTACTTC.

This clone occurred a few times. The chain has TRBV11-2 and TRBJ2-3, with TRBD1 as a possible D gene (5 bases). Looked up from germline, CDR1 is SGHAT and CDR2 is FQNNGV. V was cut by 5 bases and J by 2 bases, with 11 bases left in between. The CDR3 is 14 amino acids. The CDR3 region is CASSLGPNTDTQYF. CDR3 in DNA: TGTGCCAGCAGCCTGGGGCCTAACACAGATACGCAGTATTTT.